Sequencing of this T cell receptor (beta chain) was carried out in a study of T cell responses to AZD1222 COVID-19 vaccine. This CDR3 spans 14 amino acids. Germline V gene data show CDR1 as MNHEY and CDR2 as SMNVEV (reference sequence). V dropped 5 bases and J dropped 3; count of bases not matched to a gene: 5. Only in-frame clones appear in the TCRdb table, and some are missing; sequencing was by immunoSEQ multiplex PCR. The sample contains 150,000 to 200,000 clones, 80% to 90% of which appear only once. This chain links TRBV27 with TRBJ1-2; 8 bases agree with TRBD1. The TCR was taken from an adult in good health. This sample comprised peripheral blood, obtained on day 0 of AZD1222 vaccination. The CDR3 coding sequence is TGTGCCAGCAGTATAGGACAGGGTCACTATGGCTACACCTTC. It specifies CASSIGQGHYGYTF.